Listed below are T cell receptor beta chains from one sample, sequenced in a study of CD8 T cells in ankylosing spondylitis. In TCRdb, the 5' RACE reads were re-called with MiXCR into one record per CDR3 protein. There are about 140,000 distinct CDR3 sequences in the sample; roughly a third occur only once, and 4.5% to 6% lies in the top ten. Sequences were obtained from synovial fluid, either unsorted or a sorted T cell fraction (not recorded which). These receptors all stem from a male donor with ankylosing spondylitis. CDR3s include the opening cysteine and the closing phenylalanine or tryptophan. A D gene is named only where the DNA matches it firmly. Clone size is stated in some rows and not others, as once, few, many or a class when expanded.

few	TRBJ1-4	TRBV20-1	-	TGCAGTGCGAACAGGCAAAATGAAAAACTGTTTTTT	CSANRQNEKLFF
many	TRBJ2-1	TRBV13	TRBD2	TGTGCCAGCAGCTTAATGGCTAGCGGGGGGGAGCAGTTCTTC	CASSLMASGGEQFF
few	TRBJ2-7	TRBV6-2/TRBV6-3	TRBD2	TGTGCCAGCAGCCAAAGGACTAGCTCCCAGTACTTC	CASSQRTSSQYF
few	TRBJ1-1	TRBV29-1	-	TGCAGCGTGCCTAGCCCTCGGGGGTTGAACACTGAAGCTTTCTTT	CSVPSPRGLNTEAFF
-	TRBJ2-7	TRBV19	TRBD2	TGTGCCAGTAAAGTGGGGCGGGAGGGCCACGAGCAGTACTTC	CASKVGREGHEQYF
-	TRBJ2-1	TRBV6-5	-	TGTGCCAGCAGTTACCAAAGCGCGCAGTTCTTC	CASSYQSAQFF
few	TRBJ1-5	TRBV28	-	TGTGCCAGTTCGTGGGGTAGCAATCAGCCCCAGCATTTT	CASSWGSNQPQHF
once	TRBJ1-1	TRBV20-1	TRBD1	TGCAGTGCTGGGGACAGGGGTGCGGTGGGTGAAGCTTTCTTT	CSAGDRGAVGEAFF
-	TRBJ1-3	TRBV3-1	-	TGTGCCAGCAGCCTAAATGGGGATGGCTCTGGAAACACCATATATTTT	CASSLNGDGSGNTIYF
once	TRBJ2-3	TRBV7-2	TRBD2	TGTGCCAGCAGCTTAGCAGCGGGAGGAGGAGATACGCAGTATTTT	CASSLAAGGGDTQYF
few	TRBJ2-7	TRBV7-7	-	TGTGCCAGCAGCTTAGTTACCCAAGGGGAGCAGTACTTC	CASSLVTQGEQYF
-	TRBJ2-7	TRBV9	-	TGTGCCAGCAGCGAGACGACAGGTCCCTACTACGAGCAGTACTTC	CASSETTGPYYEQYF
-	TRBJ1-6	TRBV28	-	TGTGCCAGCAGGCCCTTAGCAGGGAGCTCCTATAATTCACCCCTCCACTTT	CASRPLAGSSYNSPLHF
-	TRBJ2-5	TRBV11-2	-	TGTGCCAGCAGTGCGGGACTCTCGGGCCAAGAGACCCAGTACTTC	CASSAGLSGQETQYF
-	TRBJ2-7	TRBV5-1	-	TGCGCCAGCAGCTTGGAGGGGGGGGTTTCCTACGAGCAGTACTTC	CASSLEGGVSYEQYF
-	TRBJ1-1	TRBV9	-	TGTGCCAGCAGCCCCCGGAGGGAGAACACTGAAGCTTTCTTT	CASSPRRENTEAFF
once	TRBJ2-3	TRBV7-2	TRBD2	TGTGCCAGCAACAAAGACCCCGGGAGGGGAGGCACAGATACGCAGTATTTT	CASNKDPGRGGTDTQYF
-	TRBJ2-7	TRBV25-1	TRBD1	TGTGCCAGCAGTAAAGGGCCCTCACCGGGACAGGGCACTTACGAGCAGTACTTC	CASSKGPSPGQGTYEQYF
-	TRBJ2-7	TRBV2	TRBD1	TGTGCCAGCAGTACCGGGACAGGGAGGAACGAGCAGTACTTC	CASSTGTGRNEQYF
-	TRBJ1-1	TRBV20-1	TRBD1	TGCAGTGCTACAGGGACAGGGGAAGCTTTCTTT	CSATGTGEAFF
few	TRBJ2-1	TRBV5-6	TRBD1	TGTGCCAGCAGCGTATACGGGACAGGGTACAATGAGCAGTTCTTC	CASSVYGTGYNEQFF
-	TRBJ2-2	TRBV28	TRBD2	TGTGCCAGCAGTTCTAGCGGGGGGAACACCGGGGAGCTGTTTTTT	CASSSSGGNTGELFF
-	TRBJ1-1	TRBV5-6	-	TGTGCCAGCAGCTTGGGTATCGCACGTGAAGCTTTCTTT	CASSLGIAREAFF
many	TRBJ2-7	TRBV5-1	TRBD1	TGCGCCAGCAGCGGACTCCAGGGGGCCTCCTACGAGCAGTACTTC	CASSGLQGASYEQYF
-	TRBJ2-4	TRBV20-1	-	TGCAGTGCTATTAGGGTTTCAAACATTCAGTACTTC	CSAIRVSNIQYF